This is a list of T cell receptor beta chains from one sample in a study of CD8+CD57+ T cells in acquired aplastic anemia. MiXCR, applied by TCRdb to the reads, yields one record per CDR3 protein. The sample records 120,000 or so distinct CDR3 sequences, under 65% being singletons. The sample was sorted CD4+, CD8+, or CD8+CD57+ T cells (not recorded which) from PBMCs. The receptors stem from a human donor with aplastic anemia. Each CDR3 is given with its conserved first and last residue. A D gene is named only where the DNA matches it firmly. Clone size is given for some rows only: seen once, a few or many times, or a class if the clone is expanded.

v_call	j_call	d_call	clone_size	cdr3_nt	cdr3_aa
TRBV15	TRBJ2-7	TRBD1	NA	TGTGCCACCAGCAGAGATCGGGACAGGACGTACGAGCAGTACTTC	CATSRDRDRTYEQYF
TRBV24-1	TRBJ2-7	TRBD2	NA	TGTGCCACCAGTGATCCGGGGGGCTACGAGCAGTACTTC	CATSDPGGYEQYF
TRBV20-1	TRBJ2-2	NA	NA	TGCAGTGCTAGAGTTCCCGCACACGGGGAGCTGTTTTTT	CSARVPAHGELFF
TRBV7-9	TRBJ2-7	TRBD2	NA	TGTGCCAGCAGCGACCGGACTAGTTACGAGCAGTACTTC	CASSDRTSYEQYF
TRBV5-1	TRBJ1-1	NA	NA	TGCGCCAGCATGGAGGGCTCGAACACTGAAGCTTTCTTT	CASMEGSNTEAFF
TRBV29-1	TRBJ1-2	TRBD1	few	TGCAGCGTTGGGACAGGGAGGAGGTATGGCTACACCTTC	CSVGTGRRYGYTF
TRBV10-1	TRBJ2-1	TRBD2	NA	TGCGCCTTGCTTAGCGGGGGGGATTACAATGAGCAGTTCTTC	CALLSGGDYNEQFF
TRBV7-3	TRBJ1-2	NA	NA	TGTGCCAGCAGCTTCAATTCCAGGGGAGACGGCTACACCTTC	CASSFNSRGDGYTF
TRBV6-2/TRBV6-3	TRBJ1-6	NA	many	TGTGCCAGCAGTTACACTTATCCTCCGGGACGGAATAATTCACCCCTCCACTTT	CASSYTYPPGRNNSPLHF
TRBV11-1	TRBJ2-3	NA	many	TGTGCCAGCAGCGCCTACGGACAGGGAGGGACAGATACGCAGTATTTT	CASSAYGQGGTDTQYF
TRBV2	TRBJ1-4	NA	many	TGTGCCACCTTAGGGGATAATGAAAAACTGTTTTTT	CATLGDNEKLFF
TRBV10-3	TRBJ1-6	NA	NA	TGTGCCATCAGGGCAGGGGACAATAATTCACCCCTCCACTTT	CAIRAGDNNSPLHF
TRBV4-2	TRBJ1-6	NA	few	TGTGCCAGCAGCCAAGACGGCACAGGGCGATCACCCCTCCACTTT	CASSQDGTGRSPLHF
TRBV25-1	TRBJ2-7	NA	NA	TGTGCCAGCAGTGCCCCTAGGGCTAGCCACACCGGGTACGAGCAGTACTTC	CASSAPRASHTGYEQYF